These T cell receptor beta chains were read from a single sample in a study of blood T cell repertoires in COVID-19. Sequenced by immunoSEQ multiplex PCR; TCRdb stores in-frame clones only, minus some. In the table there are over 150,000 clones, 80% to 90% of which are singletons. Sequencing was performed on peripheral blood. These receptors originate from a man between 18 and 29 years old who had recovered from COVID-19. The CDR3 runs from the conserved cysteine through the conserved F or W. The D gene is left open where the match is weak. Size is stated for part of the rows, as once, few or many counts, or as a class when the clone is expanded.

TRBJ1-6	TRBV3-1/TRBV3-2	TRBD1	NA	TGTGCCAGCAGCCCCCACCGGGACAGGGATGATTCACCCCTCCACTTT	CASSPHRDRDDSPLHF
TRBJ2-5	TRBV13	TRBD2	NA	TGTGCCAGCAGACGCGGGACTAGCGGGATCAGGGAGACCCAGTACTTC	CASRRGTSGIRETQYF
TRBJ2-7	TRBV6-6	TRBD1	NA	TGTGCCAGCAGGAAAGGGACAGCCTACGAGCAGTACTTC	CASRKGTAYEQYF
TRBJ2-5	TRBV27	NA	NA	TGTGCCAGCAGTTTAACTTTAGACTCCGGGACCCAGTACTTC	CASSLTLDSGTQYF
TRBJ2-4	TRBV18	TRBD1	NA	TGTGCCAGCTCCCGGGACAGAAAAAACATTCAGTACTTC	CASSRDRKNIQYF
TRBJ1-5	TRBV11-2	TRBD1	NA	TGTGCCAGCAGCTGGACAGGGCTCCAGCCCCAGCATTTT	CASSWTGLQPQHF
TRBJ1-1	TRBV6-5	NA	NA	TGTGCCAGCAGCCCCGGGACTCTCTGGGTGGCTTTCTTT	CASSPGTLWVAFF
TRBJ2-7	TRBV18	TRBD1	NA	TGTGCCAGCTCACCTATCCGGACAGGGGGCTCTAACGAGCAGTACTTC	CASSPIRTGGSNEQYF
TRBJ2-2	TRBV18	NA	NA	TGTGCCAGCTCACCTTTCAGGGGGAACACCGGGGAGCTGTTTTTT	CASSPFRGNTGELFF
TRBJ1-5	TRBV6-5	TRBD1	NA	TGTGCCAGTGCGAGACAGGGGAGTCAGCCCCAGCATTTT	CASARQGSQPQHF
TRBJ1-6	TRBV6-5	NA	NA	TGTGCCGGACGGAGTGGAGGTAATTCACCCCTCCACTTT	CAGRSGGNSPLHF
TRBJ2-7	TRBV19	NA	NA	TGTGCCAGTAGTATAAGGGAGAGCTCCTACGAGCAGTACTTC	CASSIRESSYEQYF
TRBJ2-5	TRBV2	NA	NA	TGTGCCAGCAGTGAAATGGCTGTGAGCGCGGGAGAGACCCAGTACTTC	CASSEMAVSAGETQYF
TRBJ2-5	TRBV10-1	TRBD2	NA	TGCGCCAGTCGAGCGGGAGAGCGGAATGGAGAGACCCAGTACTTC	CASRAGERNGETQYF
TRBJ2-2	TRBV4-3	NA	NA	TGCGCCAGCAGCCAAGATCTCGGGTCGACCGGGGAGCTGTTTTTT	CASSQDLGSTGELFF
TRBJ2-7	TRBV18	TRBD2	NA	TGTGCCAGCTCACCCTCTAGCGGGAGGAGCTACGAGCAGTACTTC	CASSPSSGRSYEQYF
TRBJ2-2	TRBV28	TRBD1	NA	TGTGCCAGCAAAACAGGGGGCACGAACACCGGGGAGCTGTTTTTT	CASKTGGTNTGELFF
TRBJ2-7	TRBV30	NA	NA	TGTGCCTGGAGGGAGCGAGCCGCCTACGAGCAGTACTTC	CAWRERAAYEQYF
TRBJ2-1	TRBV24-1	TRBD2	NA	TGTGCCGCCGGGCGGGGGAATGAGCAGTTCTTC	CAAGRGNEQFF
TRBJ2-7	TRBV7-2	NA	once	TGTGCCAGCAGTGAAGAGCACAGGATCCACGAGCAGTACTTC	CASSEEHRIHEQYF
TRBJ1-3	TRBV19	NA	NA	TGTGCCAGTAGGAGCAGGACTATTGATGGAAACACCATATATTTT	CASRSRTIDGNTIYF
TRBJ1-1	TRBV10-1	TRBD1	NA	TGCGCCAGCAGTCCCGGGACAGGGAACACTGAAGCTTTCTTT	CASSPGTGNTEAFF
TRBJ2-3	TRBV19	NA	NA	TGTGCCAGTACCCCGGGATCCGATACGCAGTATTTT	CASTPGSDTQYF
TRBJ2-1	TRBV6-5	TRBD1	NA	TGTGCCAGCAGACGGGACAGGGGCTACTGGGATGAGCAGTTCTTC	CASRRDRGYWDEQFF
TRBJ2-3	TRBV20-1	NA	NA	TGCAGTGCTAGAATAACAGATACGCAGTATTTT	CSARITDTQYF
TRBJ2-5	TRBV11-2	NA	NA	TGTGCCAGCAGCTTAATTTCAGGGAAAGAGACCCAGTACTTC	CASSLISGKETQYF
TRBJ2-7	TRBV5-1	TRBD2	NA	TGCGCCACCTCCTCGGCGGGGGGACACGAGCAGTACTTC	CATSSAGGHEQYF
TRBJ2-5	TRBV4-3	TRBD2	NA	TGCGCCAGCAGTCAGCGGGAGGGCCATGAGACCCAGTACTTC	CASSQREGHETQYF
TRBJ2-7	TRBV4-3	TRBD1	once	TGCGCCAGCAGCCAAGGACAGGGGGCCTACGAGCAGTACTTC	CASSQGQGAYEQYF
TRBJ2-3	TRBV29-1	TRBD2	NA	TGCAGCGTTGAAGGGGGGCTAGCGGGAGCCACAGATACGCAGTATTTT	CSVEGGLAGATDTQYF
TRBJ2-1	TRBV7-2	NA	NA	TGTGCCAGCAGCCATGAGGGGGGGTACAATGAGCAGTTCTTC	CASSHEGGYNEQFF
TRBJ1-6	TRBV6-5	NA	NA	TGTGCCAGCAGTTACTCGGGGAATCGGGGTTCACCCCTCCACTTT	CASSYSGNRGSPLHF
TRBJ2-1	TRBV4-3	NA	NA	TGCGCCAGCAGCCAGCAGGGTCGCAATGAGCAGTTCTTC	CASSQQGRNEQFF
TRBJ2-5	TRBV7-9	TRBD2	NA	TGTGCCAGCAGCTTAAGTCTCCTAGCGGGATTGGAGACCCAGTACTTC	CASSLSLLAGLETQYF
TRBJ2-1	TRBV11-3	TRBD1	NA	TGTGCCAGCAGCGCTAGGGACAGGGAGCAGTTCTTC	CASSARDREQFF
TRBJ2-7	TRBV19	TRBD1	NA	TGTGCCACCGTGGACAGGGCGAGGTACGAGCAGTACTTC	CATVDRARYEQYF
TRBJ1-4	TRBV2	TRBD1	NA	TGTGCCAGCAGTCGAGACACAGGGGCCGGCAGTGAAAAACTGTTTTTT	CASSRDTGAGSEKLFF
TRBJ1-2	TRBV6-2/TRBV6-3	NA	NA	TGTGCCAGCAGTTATCAGGGTGGTGGCTACACCTTC	CASSYQGGGYTF
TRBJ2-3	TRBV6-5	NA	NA	TGTGCCAGCAGCGGACTCCTCACAGATACGCAGTATTTT	CASSGLLTDTQYF
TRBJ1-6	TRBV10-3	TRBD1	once	TGTGCCATCAGTGGAAGAGGGGGCGTTTATAATTCACCCCTCCACTTT	CAISGRGGVYNSPLHF
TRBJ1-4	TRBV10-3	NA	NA	TGTGCCATCAGTGAGACTCCGGGACAAACTAATGAAAAACTGTTTTTT	CAISETPGQTNEKLFF
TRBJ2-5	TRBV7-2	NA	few	TGTGCCAGCAGCTTAGTCGCGGGGAGCTCAACGGGTGGTGGGGCCCAGTACTTC	CASSLVAGSSTGGGAQYF
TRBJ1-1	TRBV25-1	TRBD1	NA	TGTGCCAGCAGTAACCACAGGGGTGAAGCTTTCTTT	CASSNHRGEAFF
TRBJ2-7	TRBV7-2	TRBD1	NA	TGTGCCAGCAGCCTAGACGGACAGGCGGAGTACGAGCAGTACTTC	CASSLDGQAEYEQYF
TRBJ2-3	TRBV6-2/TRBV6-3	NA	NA	TGTGCCAGCAGTTACAACCTAGTCGGAGATACGCAGTATTTT	CASSYNLVGDTQYF
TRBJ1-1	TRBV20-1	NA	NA	TGCAGCCCACAGGGAGACCGAGCTTTCTTT	CSPQGDRAFF
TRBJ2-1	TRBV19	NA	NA	TGTGCCAGTAGTGACTCGGACAGACTAATCTACAATGAGCAGTTCTTC	CASSDSDRLIYNEQFF
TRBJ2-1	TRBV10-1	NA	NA	TGCGCCAGCAGTGAATCCGGGAGCGGGTACAATGAGCAGTTCTTC	CASSESGSGYNEQFF
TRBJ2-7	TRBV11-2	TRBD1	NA	TGTGCCAGCAGCTTAGGGACAGGGGGGTACGAGCAGTACTTC	CASSLGTGGYEQYF
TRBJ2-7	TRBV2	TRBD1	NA	TGTGCCAGCAGCCGCGGACAGGTGAGCTCCTACGAGCAGTACTTC	CASSRGQVSSYEQYF
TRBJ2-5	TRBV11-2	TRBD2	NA	TGTGCCAGCAGCCTGCGACCTAGCGGGAGTGAAGAGACCCAGTACTTC	CASSLRPSGSEETQYF